A selection of T cell receptor beta chains follows, all from one sample in a study of T cell changes during pregnancy in multiple sclerosis. Profiling relied on immunoSEQ multiplex PCR, and the TCRdb table lists in-frame clones only, not all of them. In the table there are tens of thousands of clones, 85% to 95% of which are singletons. The source was CD8+ T cells from peripheral blood mononuclear cells, collected in the second trimester of pregnancy. The origin of the receptors is a female donor with multiple sclerosis, enrolled in a pregnancy study. Each CDR3 is given with its conserved first and last residue. Each record gives: D gene, clone size, J gene, V gene, CDR3 protein, CDR3 DNA. The D gene is left open where the match is weak. A clone size is listed for some rows: how often the clone was seen (once, few, many), or a class if it is expanded.

- - TRBJ2-3 TRBV5-1 CASSLAGETQTDTQYF TGCGCCAGCAGCTTGGCGGGAGAAACACAAACAGATACGCAGTATTTT
- - TRBJ1-6 TRBV29-1 CSVKESSYNSPLHF TGCAGCGTTAAAGAGAGCTCCTATAATTCACCCCTCCACTTT
TRBD1 - TRBJ1-5 TRBV7-9 CASSRSGQGAYQPQHF TGTGCCAGCAGCCGAAGCGGACAGGGAGCCTATCAGCCCCAGCATTTT
- few TRBJ1-1 TRBV30 CAWSGQMNTEAFF TGTGCCTGGAGTGGGCAGATGAACACTGAAGCTTTCTTT
- - TRBJ2-5 TRBV10-2 CASSEWEETQYF TGCGCCAGCAGTGAATGGGAGGAGACCCAGTACTTC
TRBD1 - TRBJ2-1 TRBV14 CASSPLSTGGYNEQFF TGTGCCAGCAGCCCTTTGTCGACAGGGGGCTACAATGAGCAGTTCTTC
TRBD2 - TRBJ2-1 TRBV19 CASSITSGPGTYNEQFF TGTGCCAGTAGTATAACTAGCGGGCCTGGAACCTACAATGAGCAGTTCTTC
TRBD1 - TRBJ2-7 TRBV19 CASSSGTGGYEQYF TGTGCCAGTAGTAGCGGGACAGGGGGCTACGAGCAGTACTTC
- - TRBJ2-5 TRBV15 CATSREVETQYF TGTGCCACCAGCAGGGAGGTGGAGACCCAGTACTTC
- - TRBJ2-3 TRBV13 CASSLDSSDTQYF TGTGCCAGCAGCTTGGACAGTTCAGATACGCAGTATTTT
TRBD2 - TRBJ2-2 TRBV15 CATSGGLAGVPGELFF TGTGCCACCAGCGGGGGACTAGCGGGAGTCCCCGGGGAGCTGTTTTTT
TRBD2 - TRBJ2-7 TRBV7-2 CASSLNPLLRGGYEQYF TGTGCCAGCAGCTTAAATCCCCTTTTGCGGGGGGGCTACGAGCAGTACTTC
TRBD1 - TRBJ1-4 TRBV5-6 CASTPWGQGVEKLFF TGTGCCAGCACCCCCTGGGGACAGGGGGTTGAAAAACTGTTTTTT
- - TRBJ1-1 TRBV5-1 CASSLEGVPRDTEAFF TGCGCCAGCAGCTTGGAGGGGGTGCCCCGCGACACTGAAGCTTTCTTT
- - TRBJ2-3 TRBV9 CASSVAGASTDTQYF TGTGCCAGCAGCGTAGCAGGGGCTAGCACAGATACGCAGTATTTT
TRBD1 - TRBJ1-1 TRBV6-5 CASRSPGQGDTEAFF TGTGCCAGCAGATCACCGGGACAGGGGGACACTGAAGCTTTCTTT
TRBD1 - TRBJ1-4 TRBV25-1 CASTDRGNEKLFF TGTGCCAGCACGGACAGGGGTAATGAAAAACTGTTTTTT
TRBD2 - TRBJ2-1 TRBV29-1 CSVDGTITGNEQFF TGCAGCGTTGACGGGACTATCACGGGCAATGAGCAGTTCTTC
- - TRBJ2-2 TRBV29-1 CSVPTGLPGELFF TGCAGCGTTCCGACAGGCCTCCCCGGGGAGCTGTTTTTT
TRBD1 - TRBJ2-5 TRBV5-1 CASSPGQLVTETQYF TGCGCCAGCAGCCCGGGACAGCTTGTTACGGAGACCCAGTACTTC
- - TRBJ2-7 TRBV4-3 CASSQDHGRYLSYEQYF TGCGCCAGCAGCCAAGATCATGGCAGGTACCTTTCCTACGAGCAGTACTTC
TRBD1 - TRBJ1-2 TRBV2 CASRTGQGNYGYTF TGTGCCAGCAGGACTGGACAGGGCAACTATGGCTACACCTTC
TRBD1 - TRBJ2-3 TRBV5-8 CASSARQGDFTSTDTQYF TGTGCCAGCAGCGCCCGACAGGGAGACTTTACTAGCACAGATACGCAGTATTTT
TRBD1 once TRBJ1-1 TRBV4-2 CASSQGTGPEAFF TGTGCCAGCAGCCAAGGGACAGGGCCTGAAGCTTTCTTT
- - TRBJ2-7 TRBV15 CATSSSSGTYEQYF TGTGCCACCAGCAGCTCCTCCGGGACCTACGAGCAGTACTTC
- - TRBJ2-7 TRBV28 CASSSWDTAYEQYF TGTGCCAGCAGTTCTTGGGACACCGCCTACGAGCAGTACTTC
- once TRBJ2-7 TRBV4-1 CASSQAAGEQYF TGCGCCAGCAGCCAAGCGGCGGGGGAGCAGTACTTC
- - TRBJ1-5 TRBV13 CASSLRGSGNQPQHF TGTGCCAGCAGCTTACGGGGATCCGGGAATCAGCCCCAGCATTTT
TRBD1 - TRBJ1-3 TRBV4-1 CASSQAGTVGGDTIYF TGCGCCAGCAGCCAAGCAGGGACAGTAGGTGGGGACACCATATATTTT
TRBD2 - TRBJ2-7 TRBV29-1 CSVEDQLAGLSYEQYF TGCAGCGTTGAAGATCAGCTAGCGGGTCTCTCCTACGAGCAGTACTTC
- - TRBJ1-2 TRBV15 CATSRDVDMNYGYTF TGTGCCACCAGCAGAGATGTTGACATGAACTATGGCTACACCTTC
TRBD2 - TRBJ2-7 TRBV4-2 CASSQDRDYQQQYF TGTGCCAGCAGCCAAGACCGGGACTACCAGCAGCAGTACTTC
- - TRBJ2-3 TRBV9 CASSVDSTKTLTDTQYF TGTGCCAGCAGCGTAGACTCGACTAAGACTCTCACAGATACGCAGTATTTT
TRBD2 - TRBJ2-3 TRBV9 CASSVEPGGVTDTQYF TGTGCCAGCAGCGTAGAACCGGGGGGGGTTACAGATACGCAGTATTTT
- - TRBJ1-1 TRBV14 CASSQRSAMNTEAFF TGTGCCAGCAGCCAGAGGAGTGCCATGAACACTGAAGCTTTCTTT
TRBD1 - TRBJ1-2 TRBV27 CASSLEGTGVVYGYTF TGTGCCAGCAGTTTAGAAGGGACAGGGGTCGTCTATGGCTACACCTTC
TRBD1 - TRBJ2-7 TRBV7-9 CASSAGQGPGYEQYF TGTGCCAGCAGCGCGGGACAGGGCCCAGGCTACGAGCAGTACTTC
TRBD2 - TRBJ2-7 TRBV14 CASSPSGGAVYEQYF TGTGCCAGCAGCCCATCGGGGGGGGCGGTCTACGAGCAGTACTTC
TRBD1 - TRBJ1-1 TRBV7-9 CASKGQGSTEAFF TGTGCCAGCAAGGGACAGGGGTCTACTGAAGCTTTCTTT
- - TRBJ1-1 TRBV29-1 CSVESTVPSEAFF TGCAGCGTTGAATCCACGGTTCCGAGTGAAGCTTTCTTT
- - TRBJ1-3 TRBV5-1 CASSLDGFSGNTIYF TGCGCCAGCAGCTTAGACGGGTTCTCTGGAAACACCATATATTTT
- - TRBJ2-1 TRBV19 CASSISLGPYNEQFF TGTGCCAGTAGTATTAGTCTGGGGCCTTACAATGAGCAGTTCTTC
- - TRBJ1-1 TRBV15 CATSRDQGQGFVRWTEAFF TGTGCCACCAGCAGAGATCAAGGGCAGGGGTTCGTTCGATGGACTGAAGCTTTCTTT
TRBD2 - TRBJ2-1 TRBV29-1 CSARTSRYEQFF TGCAGCGCCCGGACTAGCAGGTATGAGCAGTTCTTC
- - TRBJ2-1 TRBV7-7 CASSLSGMADNEQFF TGTGCCAGCAGCTTATCCGGGATGGCGGACAATGAGCAGTTCTTC
- once TRBJ2-1 TRBV15 CATSRDAGVEQFF TGTGCCACCAGCAGAGATGCCGGGGTCGAGCAGTTCTTC
TRBD2 - TRBJ2-1 TRBV7-6 CASSLGGSGGPNEQFF TGTGCCAGCAGCTTAGGAGGTAGCGGGGGACCCAATGAGCAGTTCTTC
- once TRBJ2-2 TRBV19 CASSIATANTGELFF TGTGCCAGTAGTATAGCCACTGCGAACACCGGGGAGCTGTTTTTT
- - TRBJ1-2 TRBV5-1 CASRGAGTAESGGYTF TGCGCCAGCAGGGGGGCAGGGACCGCCGAATCTGGTGGCTACACCTTC
TRBD2 - TRBJ2-7 TRBV27 CASKVAGAGEQYF TGTGCCAGCAAGGTAGCGGGGGCTGGCGAGCAGTACTTC
- - TRBJ1-2 TRBV7-9 CASSQGTTHGYDTF TGTGCCAGCAGCCAGGGGACAACCCATGGCTACGACACCTTC
TRBD1 - TRBJ2-7 TRBV18 CASSPMDRNYEQYF TGTGCCAGCTCACCAATGGACAGGAATTACGAGCAGTACTTC
- - TRBJ2-2 TRBV4-2 CASSQGTGSGTGELFF TGTGCCAGCAGCCAGGGAACAGGGTCGGGGACCGGGGAGCTGTTTTTT
- - TRBJ2-5 TRBV6-5 CASGQLETQYF TGTGCCAGCGGACAGCTAGAGACCCAGTACTTC
- - TRBJ2-2 TRBV4-1 CASSPFVPRTGELFF TGCGCCAGCAGCCCATTCGTCCCGAGAACGGGGGAGCTGTTTTTT